This T cell receptor (beta chain) was documented in a study of technical replicates of blood from a handful of donors. TCRdb's table, derived via immunoSEQ multiplex PCR, lists solely in-frame clones and lacks some. This table has under 95,000 clones, around 94% appearing once. The V end lost 1 base, the J end lost 0 bases, and 11 bases lay between the germline ends. Germline values: CDR1 SEHNR, CDR2 FQNEAQ (reference sequence). CDR3 size: 16 residues. The source material was T cells isolated from PBMCs. J is TRBJ2-3 and V is TRBV7-9; D possibly corresponds to TRBD2 (6 bases). The sequence came from a human donor in good health. DNA of the CDR3: TGTGCCAGCAGCTTAGAGCGGGTATCAAGCACAGATACGCAGTATTTT. It yields the protein CASSLERVSSTDTQYF. Full variable domain (rest looked up from reference TRBV7-9 and TRBJ2-3): DTGVSQNPRHKITKRGQNVTFRCDPISEHNRLYWYRQTLGQGPEFLTYFQNEAQLEKSRLLSDRFSAERPKGSFSTLEIQRTEQGDSAMYLCASSLERVSSTDTQYFGPGTRLTVL.